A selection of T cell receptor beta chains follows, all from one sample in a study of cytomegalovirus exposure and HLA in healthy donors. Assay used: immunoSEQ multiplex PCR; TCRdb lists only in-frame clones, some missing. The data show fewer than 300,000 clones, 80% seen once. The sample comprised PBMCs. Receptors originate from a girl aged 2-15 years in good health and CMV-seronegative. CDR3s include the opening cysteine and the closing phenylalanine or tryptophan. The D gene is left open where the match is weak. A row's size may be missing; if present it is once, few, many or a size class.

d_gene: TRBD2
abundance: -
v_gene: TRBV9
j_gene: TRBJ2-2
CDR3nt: TGTGCCAGCAGCGTAACTAGCGGGATATTTATAAGCGTCAACACCGGGGAGCTGTTTTTT
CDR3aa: CASSVTSGIFISVNTGELFF

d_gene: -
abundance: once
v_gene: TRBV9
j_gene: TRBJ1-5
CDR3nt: TGTGCCAGCAGCCCAGGACAGAGCAATCAGCCCCAGCATTTT
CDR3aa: CASSPGQSNQPQHF

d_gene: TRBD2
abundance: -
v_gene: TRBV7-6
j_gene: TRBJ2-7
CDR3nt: TGTGCCAGCAGTACCGGGACTAGCGGGTACGAGCAGTACTTC
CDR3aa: CASSTGTSGYEQYF

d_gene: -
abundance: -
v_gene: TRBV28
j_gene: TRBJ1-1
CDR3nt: TGTGCCAGCAGTCCGGTTGGGACACGCGTGAAGGACACTGAAGCTTTCTTT
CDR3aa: CASSPVGTRVKDTEAFF

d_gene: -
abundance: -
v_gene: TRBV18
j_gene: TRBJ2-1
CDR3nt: TGTGCCAGCTCACCGCAGGGGAGCAATGAGCAGTTCTTC
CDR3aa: CASSPQGSNEQFF

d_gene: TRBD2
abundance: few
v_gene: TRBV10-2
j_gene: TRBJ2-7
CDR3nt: TGCGCCAGCAGTGAGAGGGCGGGAGGGCCCTCGTACGAGCAGTACTTC
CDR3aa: CASSERAGGPSYEQYF

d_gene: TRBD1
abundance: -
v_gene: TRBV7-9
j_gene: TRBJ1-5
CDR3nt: TGTGCCAGCAGCCATGACAGGGTAGGTCAGCCCCAGCATTTT
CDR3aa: CASSHDRVGQPQHF

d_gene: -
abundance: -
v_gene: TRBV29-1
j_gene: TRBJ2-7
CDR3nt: TGCAGCGTTGAGCTAGCAGGATACGAGCAGTACTTC
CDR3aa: CSVELAGYEQYF

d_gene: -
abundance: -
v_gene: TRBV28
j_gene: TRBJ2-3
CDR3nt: TGTGCCAGCAGCCTGACAGAGCCTACGCAGTATTTT
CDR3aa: CASSLTEPTQYF

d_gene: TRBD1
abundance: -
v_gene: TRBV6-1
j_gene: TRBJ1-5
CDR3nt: TGTGCCAGCACTAGACAGGGGGTAGGTAATCAGCCCCAGCATTTT
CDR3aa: CASTRQGVGNQPQHF

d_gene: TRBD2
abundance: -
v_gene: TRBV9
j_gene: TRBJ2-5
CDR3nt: TGTGCCAGCAGCGTAGGCCTAGCGGCACACCAAGAGACCCAGTACTTC
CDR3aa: CASSVGLAAHQETQYF

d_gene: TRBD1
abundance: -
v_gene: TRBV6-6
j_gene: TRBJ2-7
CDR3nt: TGTGCCAGCAGTTTAAGGACAGGGCCAACCTACGAGCAGTACTTC
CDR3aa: CASSLRTGPTYEQYF

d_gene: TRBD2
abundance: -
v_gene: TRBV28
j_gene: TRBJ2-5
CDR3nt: TGTGCCAGCAGTTTATCAGGGCTCCGCTCTTCTAGCGGGGGAGGGAAGACCCAGTACTTC
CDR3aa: CASSLSGLRSSSGGGKTQYF

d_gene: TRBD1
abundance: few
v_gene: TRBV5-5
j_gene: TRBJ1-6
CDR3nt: TGTGCCAGCAGCTTGGCCACAGGGGCCAATAATTCACCCCTCCACTTT
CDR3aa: CASSLATGANNSPLHF

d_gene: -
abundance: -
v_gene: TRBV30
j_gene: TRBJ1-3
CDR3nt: TGTGCCTGGGCGCTTATCGGGAACACCATATATTTT
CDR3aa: CAWALIGNTIYF

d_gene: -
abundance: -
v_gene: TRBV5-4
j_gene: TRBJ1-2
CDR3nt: TGTGCCAGCAGCTTGGCAGGGCTACGGTATGGCTACACCTTC
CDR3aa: CASSLAGLRYGYTF

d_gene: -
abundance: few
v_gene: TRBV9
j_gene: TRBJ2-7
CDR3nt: TGTGCCAGCAGCCCCCGTACTTGGGCCGAGCAGTACTTC
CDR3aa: CASSPRTWAEQYF